One sample yielded the 18 T cell receptor beta chains listed below, sequenced in a study of blood T cell repertoires in COVID-19. Sequenced by immunoSEQ multiplex PCR; TCRdb stores in-frame clones only, minus some. The sample has roughly 61,000 clones; about 93% are singletons. The sequenced material came from peripheral blood. The receptor set was obtained from a man older than 75 with acute or convalescent COVID-19.

This clone has a single count. The chain recombines TRBV11-3 with TRBJ2-2, with 8 bases matching TRBD1. Germline CDR1 SGHNT, CDR2 YENEEA. The trim removed 7 bases at V and 6 bases at J, leaving 7 bases unmatched. The length of the CDR3 is 14 residues. The CDR3 reads CASTTDRESGELFF. The DNA for the CDR3 is TGTGCCAGCACCACGGACAGGGAGTCCGGGGAGCTGTTTTTT.

This chain connects TRBV28 to TRBJ2-1, with TRBD1 identical over 10 bases. This CDR3 has 17 amino acids. Germline V gene sequence: CDR1 MDHEN, CDR2 SYDVKM. V shed 9 bases and J 7 bases; nucleotides not matched to a gene: 18. The CDR3 DNA sequence: TGTGCCAGGGGGGACAGGGGCTTATATCACTACCTTAATGAGCAGTTCTTC. The encoded protein is CARGDRGLYHYLNEQFF.

The chain joins TRBV10-3 to TRBJ2-7; 7 nucleotides agree with TRBD1. CDR3 length: 14 residues. J was trimmed by 0 bases and V by 6 bases; bases with no gene match: 5. Germline loops: CDR1 ENHRY, CDR2 SYGVKD. The CDR3 DNA sequence: TGTGCCATCAGGGCGACAGGGATCTCCTACGAGCAGTACTTC. It specifies CAIRATGISYEQYF.

The chain employs TRBV6-4 and TRBJ2-2, with 9 bases aligning to TRBD1. Germline V CDR1 and CDR2: MRHNA, SNTAGT. J gave up 3 bases and V 6 bases, and 5 bases lay outside the gene matches. The CDR3 covers 15 residues. This CDR3 reads CASSAQGADTGELFF. In DNA, the CDR3 is TGTGCCAGCAGCGCACAGGGGGCGGACACCGGGGAGCTGTTTTTT.

This rearrangement joins TRBV9 to TRBJ2-5; D might be TRBD2 (7 bases). The V and J ends lost 6 bases and 1 base respectively, with 19 bases between them. Germline lookup yields CDR1 SGDLS and CDR2 YYNGEE. This CDR3 contains 16 residues. The CDR3 spells CASTPGAGAFQETQYF. The CDR3 DNA reads TGTGCCAGCACCCCCGGTGCGGGGGCCTTCCAAGAGACCCAGTACTTC.

The chain joins TRBV19 to TRBJ2-5, with 9 bases aligning to TRBD1. Trimming at V came to 6 bases and at J to 7 bases, leaving 12 bases not matched to a gene. The CDR3 length is 15 residues. Germline lookup yields CDR1 LNHDA and CDR2 SQIVND (reference sequence). As DNA, the CDR3 is TGTGCCAGTAGCCCGGGGGGACAGGGTGCGGGGACCCAGTACTTC. Translated: CASSPGGQGAGTQYF. Full variable domain (remainder filled in from reference TRBV19 and TRBJ2-5): DGGITQSPKYLFRKEGQNVTLSCEQNLNHDAMYWYRQDPGQGLRLIYYSQIVNDFQKGDIAEGYSVSREKKESFPLTVTSAQKNPTAFYLCASSPGGQGAGTQYFGPGTRLLVL.

This sequence joins TRBV9 and TRBJ1-2, with D tentatively TRBD1 (5 bases). Germline CDR1 is SGDLS and CDR2 is YYNGEE. V lost 0 bases and J lost 0, with 12 bases in between. This CDR3 is 16 amino acids long. Written as DNA, the CDR3 is TGTGCCAGCAGCGTAGACCACAAAGGGGCTAACTATGGCTACACCTTC. The encoded protein is CASSVDHKGANYGYTF. The variable domain in full, with the rest retrieved from reference TRBV9 and TRBJ1-2, is DSGVTQTPKHLITATGQRVTLRCSPRSGDLSVYWYQQSLDQGLQFLIQYYNGEERAKGNILERFSAQQFPDLHSELNLSSLELGDSALYFCASSVDHKGANYGYTFGSGTRLTVV.

J is TRBJ2-6 and V is TRBV9; TRBD1 matches 10 bases. Unmatched junction bases numbered 10, after V lost 4 bases and J lost 0 bases. The CDR3 extends over 19 amino acids. Germline loops: CDR1 SGDLS, CDR2 YYNGEE. For the CDR3, the DNA is TGTGCCAGCAGCCTGTCCCCGGGACAGGGGTTCTCTGGGGCCAACGTCCTGACTTTC. This sequence encodes CASSLSPGQGFSGANVLTF.

The rearrangement joins TRBV16 to TRBJ1-2, with 10 bases identical to TRBD1. The V gene end was trimmed by 2 bases and the J gene end by 7 bases; junction bases not matched to a gene: 10. The CDR3 is made up of 16 amino acids. CDR1 and CDR2 from the germline V gene are KGHSY and FQNENV. This chain's CDR3 is CASSQPDRGMRSGYTF. CDR3 nucleotide sequence: TGTGCCAGCAGCCAACCGGACAGGGGGATGCGTTCTGGCTACACCTTC.

This sequence joins TRBV4-1 and TRBJ1-6, with 8 bases aligning to TRBD1. The germline V gene encodes CDR1 MGHRA and CDR2 YSYEKL. The CDR3 runs 17 residues. V dropped 0 bases and J dropped 10; count of bases not matched to a gene: 11. The CDR3 reads CASSQEGPTGVSSPLHF. Written as DNA, the CDR3 is TGCGCCAGCAGCCAAGAGGGACCGACAGGGGTGAGCTCACCCCTCCACTTT.

The rearrangement uses TRBV7-9 and TRBJ1-1; D not certain. The germline V gene encodes CDR1 SEHNR and CDR2 FQNEAQ (reference sequence). The CDR3 runs to 14 residues. Trimming removed 4 bases at V and 0 bases at J, with 9 bases between. CDR3 sequence: CASSSIAMNTEAFF. The DNA of the CDR3 is TGTGCCAGCAGCTCCATAGCCATGAACACTGAAGCTTTCTTT. The full variable domain, in which reference TRBV7-9 and TRBJ1-1 provide the parts outside the CDR3, is DTGVSQNPRHKITKRGQNVTFRCDPISEHNRLYWYRQTLGQGPEFLTYFQNEAQLEKSRLLSDRFSAERPKGSFSTLEIQRTEQGDSAMYLCASSSIAMNTEAFFGQGTRLTVV.

This clone showed up just once. The rearrangement joins TRBV2 to TRBJ2-5; 12 nucleotides match TRBD2. The germline V gene has CDR1 SNHLY and CDR2 FYNNEI. Unmatched junction bases numbered 3, after V lost 8 bases and J lost 5 bases. The CDR3 consists of 13 residues. The CDR3 loop is CASRGLAGETQYF. The CDR3 nucleotides are TGTGCCAGCCGCGGACTAGCGGGGGAGACCCAGTACTTC. The variable domain in full, with the rest retrieved from reference TRBV2 and TRBJ2-5, is EPEVTQTPSHQVTQMGQEVILRCVPISNHLYFYWYRQILGQKVEFLVSFYNNEISEKSEIFDDQFSVERPDGSNFTLKIRSTKLEDSAMYFCASRGLAGETQYFGPGTRLLVL.

The chain has TRBV19 and TRBJ2-7, with D tentatively TRBD1 (5 bases). This CDR3 has 17 amino acids. Trimming took off 5 bases at V and 3 bases at J, with 23 bases between the two ends. Germline-derived CDR1 and CDR2 are LNHDA and SQIVND (reference sequence). The CDR3, as DNA: TGTGCCAGTAGTCCGTACTCATCCGGCCTAAGGGGCTACGAGCAGTACTTC. As protein: CASSPYSSGLRGYEQYF. Full variable domain (missing parts from reference TRBV19 and TRBJ2-7): DGGITQSPKYLFRKEGQNVTLSCEQNLNHDAMYWYRQDPGQGLRLIYYSQIVNDFQKGDIAEGYSVSREKKESFPLTVTSAQKNPTAFYLCASSPYSSGLRGYEQYFGPGTRLTVT.

The rearrangement links TRBV5-1 to TRBJ2-7, with 7 bases aligning to TRBD1. The CDR3 runs to 14 residues. Per germline, CDR1 SGHRS and CDR2 YFSETQ. Trimming cost V 1 base and J 3 bases; bases outside gene matches: 4. CDR3 nucleotide sequence: TGCGCCAGCAGCTTGCAGGGGACAGACTACGAGCAGTACTTC. As protein: CASSLQGTDYEQYF.

The V gene is TRBV6-5, the J gene TRBJ1-1, with 7 bases that match TRBD1. V was pared by 4 bases and J by 5 bases, with 13 bases of the junction left unmatched. Germline V gene sequence: CDR1 MNHEY, CDR2 SVGAGI. This CDR3 is built from 16 residues. CDR3 sequence reads: CASSSFGRGSGTEAFF. The CDR3 bases are TGTGCCAGCAGTTCTTTCGGCAGGGGGAGTGGGACTGAAGCTTTCTTT.

The chain carries TRBV2 and TRBJ1-3, with TRBD1 matching 9 bases. CDR3 length: 16 residues. Germline assignment: CDR1 SNHLY and CDR2 FYNNEI. V dropped 5 bases and J dropped 0; count of bases not matched to a gene: 5. The DNA of the CDR3 is TGTGCCAGCAGTAACTACAGGGGGCTCTCTGGAAACACCATATATTTT. It encodes CASSNYRGLSGNTIYF.

The chain combines TRBV15 with TRBJ1-5; tentative D call: TRBD1 (5 bases). Germline values: CDR1 LNHNV, CDR2 YYDKDF (reference sequence). This CDR3 is 14 amino acids long. Trimming took off 0 bases at V and 6 bases at J, with 9 bases between the two ends. CDR3 coding DNA: TGTGCCACCAGCAGAGATCGCGACAGTCAGCCCCAGCATTTT. Translation: CATSRDRDSQPQHF. Using reference TRBV15 and TRBJ1-5 for the parts outside the CDR3, the full variable domain is DAMVIQNPRYQVTQFGKPVTLSCSQTLNHNVMYWYQQKSSQAPKLLFHYYDKDFNNEADTPDNFQSRRPNTSFCFLDIRSPGLGDTAMYLCATSRDRDSQPQHFGDGTRLSIL.

This clone came up once. V usage is TRBV11-2 and J usage is TRBJ2-3, with 12 positions matching TRBD2. J gave up 3 bases and V 3 bases, and 4 bases lay outside the gene matches. The germline V gene encodes CDR1 SGHAT and CDR2 FQNNGV. The CDR3 extends over 16 amino acids. The CDR3 bases are TGTGCCAGCAGCTTGACGCTAGCGGGGGGGACAGATACGCAGTATTTT. It translates to CASSLTLAGGTDTQYF.